This passage covers 9 T cell receptor beta chains from one sample sequenced in a study of CD8 T cells in ankylosing spondylitis. TCRdb ran MiXCR on the 5' RACE reads and lists one entry per CDR3 protein. The sample records nearly 350,000 distinct CDR3 sequences, under 15% being singletons. The sample comprised blood, either unsorted or a sorted T cell fraction (not recorded which). The receptors derive from a male donor with ankylosing spondylitis or in good health (not recorded which).

The rearrangement links TRBV11-2 to TRBJ2-7, with TRBD1 matching 8 bases. Trimming at V came to 5 bases and at J to 3 bases, leaving 9 bases not matched to a gene. Germline V gene lookup returns CDR1 SGHAT and CDR2 FQNNGV. The CDR3 consists of 15 residues. CDR3 sequence (DNA): TGTGCCAGCAGCCGAGGACAGGGCTCCTTCTACGAGCAGTACTTC. It encodes CASSRGQGSFYEQYF.

This clonotype has a handful of counts. The chain carries TRBV24-1 and TRBJ2-5, with TRBD2 matching over 8 bases. With V trimmed by 8 bases and J by 5 bases, 12 bases remained unmatched. The CDR3 is 15 residues long. Per germline, CDR1 KGHDR and CDR2 SFDVKD. The CDR3 DNA follows: TGTGCCACCAACCTCGGGGGGGCCGCGGGGGAGACCCAGTACTTC. This sequence encodes CATNLGGAAGETQYF.

This clonotype was detected only a few times. The chain carries TRBV20-1 and TRBJ2-1; D perhaps matches TRBD1 (5 bases). The germline V and J ends were trimmed by 5 bases and 0 bases, with 14 bases remaining between them. Germline CDR1 and CDR2: DFQATT and SNEGSKA (reference sequence). The length of the CDR3 is 15 residues. The CDR3 sequence: CSAGANRISYNEQFF. The CDR3 DNA sequence: TGCAGTGCTGGGGCTAACAGGATCTCCTACAATGAGCAGTTCTTC.

This clonotype was observed a handful of times. CDR3 in DNA: TGTGCCAGCAGCGTAGGATCGGGACAGTTCTCCTACGAGCAGTACTTC. This encodes CASSVGSGQFSYEQYF. This chain joins TRBV9 and TRBJ2-7, with 7 bases matching TRBD1. The germline V gene encodes CDR1 SGDLS and CDR2 YYNGEE. Trimming cost V 0 bases and J 0 bases; bases outside gene matches: 6. The CDR3 has 16 amino acids.

This clonotype was seen repeatedly, ten times or more. Here the CDR3 reads CASSPGGKNQPQHF. The CDR3, as DNA: TGTGCCAGCTCTCCTGGGGGGAAGAATCAGCCCCAGCATTTT. The genes are TRBV18 and TRBJ1-5; tentative D call: TRBD1 (5 bases). This CDR3 has 14 amino acids. The ends were cut back, 6 bases at V and 4 bases at J, with 13 bases in the middle. Germline CDR1 reads KGHSH; CDR2 reads LQKENI.

This sequence joins TRBV14 and TRBJ2-1; 10 positions match TRBD2. In germline, CDR1 is SGHDN, CDR2 FVKESK. The junction had 2 bases not matched to a gene; V was cut back by 3 bases and J by 3 bases. The CDR3 totals 15 residues. CDR3 residues: CASSHPSGSYNEQFF. For the CDR3, the DNA is TGTGCCAGCAGCCACCCTAGCGGGAGCTACAATGAGCAGTTCTTC.

This clonotype was seen a few times. The chain has TRBV6-5 and TRBJ1-1; the D gene is possibly TRBD1 (6 bases). V shed 4 bases and J shed 11 bases, with 17 bases lying between them. The CDR3 runs to 13 residues. From germline, CDR1 is MNHEY and CDR2 SVGAGI. DNA of the CDR3: TGTGCCAGCAGTTCCTCGCGCGGGGGGCTCGCTTTCTTT. Residues: CASSSSRGGLAFF.

The gene calls are TRBV5-1 and TRBJ2-3; the match to TRBD2 covers 7 bases. CDR3 size: 13 residues. Trimming cost V 5 bases and J 6 bases; bases outside gene matches: 6. CDR1 and CDR2 (germline): SGHRS, YFSETQ. The CDR3 DNA reads TGCGCCAGCAGTTCCACTAGCGCGGATACGCAGTATTTT. It encodes CASSSTSADTQYF. Full variable domain (missing parts from reference TRBV5-1 and TRBJ2-3): KAGVTQTPRYLIKTRGQQVTLSCSPISGHRSVSWYQQTPGQGLQFLFEYFSETQRNKGNFPGRFSGRQFSNSRSEMNVSTLELGDSALYLCASSSTSADTQYFGPGTRLTVL.

This clonotype was counted between two and nine times. The rearrangement joins TRBV4-1 to TRBJ1-2, with D tentatively TRBD1 (6 bases). Germline CDR1 MGHRA, CDR2 YSYEKL. The CDR3 loop spans 15 amino acids. The ends were cut back, 1 base at V and 4 bases at J, with 13 bases in the middle. The CDR3 here is CASSQGIQGAYGYTF. The DNA for the CDR3 is TGCGCCAGCAGCCAAGGAATACAGGGTGCCTATGGCTACACCTTC.